The next 30 T cell receptor beta chains were all read from a single sample in a study of T cells in Graves' hyperthyroidism and ophthalmopathy. Amplification of TCR beta CDR3 regions used RNA as the template. First-round RT-PCR of the TCR CDR3 relied on the HTBI primer set. TCRdb re-derived calls from the multiplex PCR reads in MiXCR, one entry per CDR3 protein. The sample includes just over 550,000 distinct CDR3 sequences, 40% to 55% of them seen just once. Sequenced material: peripheral blood or thyroid tissue (not recorded which). These receptors were obtained from a woman younger than 30 with Graves' hyperthyroidism.

This clonotype was observed a single time. The rearrangement links TRBV25-1 to TRBJ2-1; 16 bases fit TRBD2. The junction had 1 base not matched to a gene; V was cut back by 1 base and J by 4 bases. The CDR3 runs 17 residues. The germline V gene has CDR1 MGHDK and CDR2 SYGVNS. CDR3 sequence: CASSEWGLAGGYNEQFF. The CDR3 coding sequence is TGTGCCAGCAGTGAATGGGGACTAGCGGGAGGGTACAATGAGCAGTTCTTC.

For this clonotype: This may be a read error, as it is one base from a much larger clone. V and J are TRBV7-8 and TRBJ2-7, with D perhaps assigned TRBD1 or TRBD2 (5 bases each). Trimming took off 3 bases at V and 6 bases at J, with 18 bases between the two ends. The CDR3 runs to 15 residues. Germline CDR1 is SGHVS and CDR2 is FQNEAQ. The CDR3, as DNA: TGTGCCAGCAGCTTTAGGGATATCGGGACGTCCGAGCAGTACTTC. Translation: CASSFRDIGTSEQYF.

Note on this clonotype: It may be a read error: a sequence one base away is much more abundant. The rearrangement uses TRBV14 and TRBJ2-5, with 7 bases that match TRBD2. The ends lost 4 bases at V and 5 bases at J; junction bases unmatched: 10. Germline CDR1 reads SGHDN; CDR2 reads FVKESK. The CDR3 spans 15 residues. The chain's CDR3 is CASSPRLVGGETQYF. The DNA of the CDR3 is TGTGCCAGCAGCCCACGACTAGTGGGAGGGGAGACCCAGTACTTC. The whole variable domain, filled in from reference TRBV14 and TRBJ2-5, reads EAGVTQFPSHSVIEKGQTVTLRCDPISGHDNLYWYRRVMGKEIKFLLHFVKESKQDESGMPNNRFLAERTGGTYSTLKVQPAELEDSGVYFCASSPRLVGGETQYFGPGTRLLVL.

This clonotype has only a few counts. The chain recombines TRBV9 with TRBJ2-5; 10 bases align to TRBD2. This CDR3 region has 15 residues. From germline, CDR1 is SGDLS and CDR2 YYNGEE. Losses at the gene ends were 2 bases for V and 4 bases for J; bases not matched to a gene: 5. The CDR3 loop reads CASSVGTSVRETQYF. In nucleotides, the CDR3 is TGTGCCAGCAGCGTCGGGACTAGCGTCAGAGAGACCCAGTACTTC.

Points on this clonotype: The junction and the germline gene differ at one end; a read error may be behind it. The chain uses TRBV5-1 and TRBJ1-6; D remains ambiguous. CDR3 length: 13 amino acids. Germline V CDR1 and CDR2: SGHRS, YFSETQ. The CDR3 region has the DNA TGTGCCAGCAGCCACCCCGAGAGTTCACCCCTCCACTTT. Amino acid sequence: CASSHPESSPLHF. Variable domain in full (rest from reference TRBV5-1 and TRBJ1-6): KAGVTQTPRYLIKTRGQQVTLSCSPISGHRSVSWYQQTPGQGLQFLFEYFSETQRNKGNFPGRFSGRQFSNSRSEMNVSTLELGDSALYLCASSHPESSPLHFGNGTRLTVT.

A note on this clonotype: The junction departs from the called germline gene at one end, perhaps through a read error. The chain recombines TRBV13 with TRBJ2-5; D could derive from TRBD1 or TRBD2 (6 bases each). This CDR3 contains 15 residues. The germline V gene has CDR1 PRHDT and CDR2 FYEKMQ (reference sequence). The CDR3, as DNA: TGTGCCAGCATCTTAGGGGGGCCTGCCGGGGAGACCCAGTACTTC. Its protein product is CASILGGPAGETQYF.

A note on this clonotype: Germline is not matched at one junction end, which may reflect a read error. The gene calls are TRBV14 and TRBJ2-5; 8 bases align to TRBD2. This CDR3 spans 14 amino acids. CDR1 and CDR2 (germline): SGHDN, FVKESK. Written as DNA, the CDR3 is TGTGCCAGCAGCCAACTGAATAGCGGGGAGACCCGGTACTTC. Protein product: CASSQLNSGETRYF.

The rearrangement joins TRBV7-9 to TRBJ2-5, with a weak D call TRBD1 (5 bases). Germline assignment: CDR1 SEHNR and CDR2 FQNEAQ (reference sequence). There are 15 residues in the CDR3. V dropped 4 bases and J dropped 5 bases, with 17 bases sitting between them. The CDR3 sequence is CASSSTPQGPETQYF. The CDR3 DNA reads as TGTGCCAGCAGCTCCACACCGCAGGGCCCGGAGACCCAGTACTTC.

This clonotype was found a few times. The chain links TRBV6-5 to TRBJ1-6; TRBD1 agrees at 10 bases. There are 17 residues in the CDR3. Germline loops: CDR1 MNHEY, CDR2 SVGAGI. V lost 2 bases, J lost 8 bases, and 9 bases stayed unmatched. In DNA form, the CDR3 reads TGTGCCAGCAGTTACCAAGGGACAGGGGTTCGGGATTCACCCCTCCACTTT. Amino acids: CASSYQGTGVRDSPLHF.

The chain couples TRBV5-6 to TRBJ1-2, with 8 positions matching TRBD1. The CDR3 totals 14 residues. In germline, CDR1 is SGHDT, CDR2 YYEEEE. Trimming cost V 4 bases and J 8 bases; bases outside gene matches: 10. The chain's CDR3 is CASSLSSGGGGYTF. The CDR3 DNA reads TGTGCCAGCAGCCTAAGTTCAGGGGGCGGAGGCTACACCTTC.

This clonotype was seen a handful of times. The chain uses TRBV10-3 and TRBJ2-5; D might be TRBD2 (6 bases). V was cut by 8 bases and J by 2 bases, with 12 bases left in between. Germline V gene data show CDR1 as ENHRY and CDR2 as SYGVKD. The CDR3 covers 13 residues. This CDR3 reads CAILQEGQETQYF. The CDR3 DNA sequence: TGTGCCATCCTTCAGGAGGGGCAAGAGACCCAGTACTTC.

The CDR3 is CASSGGQGAAGGYTF. The CDR3 nucleotides read TGTGCCAGCAGCGGCGGACAGGGTGCTGCGGGGGGCTACACCTTC. J is TRBJ1-2 and V is TRBV9; 8 bases line up with TRBD1. V was clipped by 3 bases and J by 8 bases; unmatched bases: 12. Germline V gene data show CDR1 as SGDLS and CDR2 as YYNGEE. The CDR3 spans 15 residues.

In its sample, this clonotype was seen many times. This chain uses TRBV2 with TRBJ2-7, with D perhaps TRBD2 (5 bases). CDR1 and CDR2 (germline): SNHLY, FYNNEI. CDR3 length: 10 amino acids. The V end lost 6 bases, the J end lost 6 bases, and 6 bases lay between the germline ends. The CDR3 nucleotides read TGTGCCAGCAGAGGAGGCGAGCAGTACTTC. It codes for CASRGGEQYF. Drawing the rest from reference TRBV2 and TRBJ2-7, the complete variable domain is EPEVTQTPSHQVTQMGQEVILRCVPISNHLYFYWYRQILGQKVEFLVSFYNNEISEKSEIFDDQFSVERPDGSNFTLKIRSTKLEDSAMYFCASRGGEQYFGPGTRLTVT.

This clonotype was counted a few times. The genes are TRBV29-1 and TRBJ2-7; no firm D call. Germline values: CDR1 SQVTM, CDR2 ANQGSEA. Trimming removed 7 bases from V and 2 bases from J, with 21 bases in between. The CDR3 consists of 15 residues. CDR3 region: CSAAANPMAPYEQYF. The DNA of the CDR3 is TGCAGCGCCGCTGCGAACCCTATGGCTCCCTACGAGCAGTACTTC.

The chain carries TRBV2 and TRBJ1-4; D unresolved. The CDR3 length is 14 residues. Germline assignment: CDR1 SNHLY and CDR2 FYNNEI. Trimming shortened V by 5 bases and J by 3 bases, and 10 bases separated the two germline ends. The DNA of the CDR3 is TGTGCCAGCAGTTACGGTCAGCCTAATGAAAAACTGTTTTTT. It encodes CASSYGQPNEKLFF.

As concerns this clonotype: This may be a read error: a much more frequent sequence differs by one nucleotide. The chain carries TRBV24-1 and TRBJ1-5; TRBD1 agrees at 10 bases. From germline, CDR1 is KGHDR and CDR2 SFDVKD. CDR3 length: 15 amino acids. The J segment lost 3 bases and the V segment lost 5 bases, leaving 3 bases of the junction unmatched. CDR3 sequence: CATSGGQGVNQPQHF. CDR3 nucleotide sequence: TGTGCCACCAGTGGAGGACAGGGGGTCAATCAGCCCCAGCATTTT.

The chain has TRBV7-2 and TRBJ2-3; weak D call: TRBD2 (6 bases). Trimming pared 1 base from V and 0 bases from J, leaving 11 bases between. Looked up from germline, CDR1 is SGHTA and CDR2 is FQGNSA. The CDR3 runs 16 residues. For the CDR3, the DNA is TGTGCCAGCAGCTTAGAAGGGAGGTTGAGCACAGATACGCAGTATTTT. Protein: CASSLEGRLSTDTQYF.

The genes are TRBV27 and TRBJ1-4; D gene uncertain. Germline V gene lookup returns CDR1 MNHEY and CDR2 SMNVEV (reference sequence). Trimming removed 3 bases from V and 3 bases from J, with 8 bases in between. The CDR3 has 14 residues. CDR3 DNA: TGTGCCAGCAGTTTTCGGCCCTCTAATGAAAAACTGTTTTTT. Translating it yields CASSFRPSNEKLFF.

J is TRBJ1-5 and V is TRBV2, with D possibly being TRBD1 (6 bases). V was cut by 8 bases and J by 3 bases, with 11 bases left in between. CDR1 is SNHLY and CDR2 is FYNNEI in the germline V gene. This CDR3 comprises 13 residues. The CDR3 region is CASPGHLNQPQHF. The CDR3 DNA follows: TGTGCCAGCCCGGGACACCTCAATCAGCCCCAGCATTTT.

The gene calls are TRBV24-1 and TRBJ1-1; D is unclear. Germline V gene data show CDR1 as KGHDR and CDR2 as SFDVKD. This CDR3 has 13 amino acids. Trimming shortened V by 5 bases and J by 1 base, and 7 bases separated the two germline ends. In DNA form, the CDR3 reads TGTGCCACCAGTGCCAACAGGAACACTGAAGCTTTCTTT. Translation gives CATSANRNTEAFF.

The sample holds a few counts of this clonotype. V usage is TRBV9 and J usage is TRBJ2-7, with D possibly being TRBD1 or TRBD2 (5 bases each). V was shortened by 0 bases and J by 5 bases, with 9 bases between the two germline ends. This CDR3 contains 13 residues. Germline assignment: CDR1 SGDLS and CDR2 YYNGEE. CDR3 loop: CASSVDGANEQYF. The CDR3 DNA reads as TGTGCCAGCAGCGTAGACGGGGCGAACGAGCAGTACTTC.

This clonotype has just a few counts. This chain links TRBV15 with TRBJ1-4; TRBD1 matches 11 bases. This CDR3 region has 16 residues. V lost 5 bases, J lost 3 bases, and 5 bases stayed unmatched. Looked up from germline, CDR1 is LNHNV and CDR2 is YYDKDF (reference sequence). The chain's CDR3 is CATSEGDRGANEKLFF. DNA of the CDR3: TGTGCCACCAGCGAGGGGGACAGGGGGGCTAATGAAAAACTGTTTTTT.

V is TRBV5-1 and J is TRBJ1-1, with D tentatively TRBD1 (6 bases). Between the trimmed V and J ends, which lost 0 bases and 4 bases, there was a span of 19 bases. The CDR3 covers 17 residues. Germline CDR1 is SGHRS and CDR2 is YFSETQ. The CDR3 DNA follows: TGCGCCAGCAGCTTGGCCGACAGGACGGGCCGAGGCACTGAAGCTTTCTTT. Residues: CASSLADRTGRGTEAFF.

This clonotype showed up many times. The chain has TRBV29-1 and TRBJ2-5; D tentatively fits TRBD1 or TRBD2 (5 bases each). The CDR3 sequence is 14 residues long. The germline V gene has CDR1 SQVTM and CDR2 ANQGSEA. Trimming left V 6 bases short and J 6 bases short, with 20 bases between. This chain's CDR3 is CSVADPGPRKTQYF. The CDR3 DNA sequence: TGCAGCGTCGCCGACCCGGGACCGAGGAAGACCCAGTACTTC.

The table lists this clonotype with a few counts. The chain joins TRBV12-3 or TRBV12-4 to TRBJ2-5; 7 bases line up with TRBD2. This CDR3 is 16 amino acids long. The V and J ends lost 6 bases and 2 bases, in that order; junction bases with no gene match: 12. The CDR3 region has the DNA TGTGCCAGCAGCCACCAATTGCTAGCGGCACAAGAGACCCAGTACTTC. Translated: CASSHQLLAAQETQYF.

This clonotype was observed at least ten times. This sequence joins TRBV2 and TRBJ1-4, with TRBD1 identical over 8 bases. V was clipped by 6 bases and J by 8 bases; unmatched bases: 11. The CDR3 totals 15 residues. The germline V gene encodes CDR1 SNHLY and CDR2 FYNNEI. The CDR3 nucleotides read TGTGCCAGCAGCCTTGGACAGGGATGGATCGAAAAACTGTTTTTT. It codes for CASSLGQGWIEKLFF.

In regard to this clonotype: Sequence at one end of the junction differs from germline and may be a read error. The chain links TRBV19 to TRBJ2-6; D could derive from TRBD1 or TRBD2 (6 bases each). CDR1 is LNHDA and CDR2 is SQIVND in the germline V gene (reference sequence). The CDR3 runs to 13 residues. CDR3 sequence reads: CASSPPGAHVLTF. The CDR3 nucleotides are TGTGCCAGTAGTCCCCCGGGGGCCCACGTCCTGACTTTC.

This clonotype was detected a few times. At one boundary the junction diverges from the germline segment, which might be a read error. The rearrangement links TRBV7-2 to TRBJ1-1, with D unresolved. Germline V gives CDR1 SGHTA, CDR2 FQGNSA. This CDR3 contains 8 residues. CDR3 coding DNA: TGTGCCAGCAGCTCGCGCGGGTTT. Its protein is CASSSRGF.

This clonotype appeared a single time. This may come from a read error, since a much larger clone is one base off. The rearrangement joins TRBV20-1 to TRBJ1-2; D perhaps matches TRBD1 (6 bases). The germline gives CDR1 DFQATT, CDR2 SNEGSKA (reference sequence). The CDR3 has 13 amino acids. The V end was cut by 5 bases, the J end by 4 bases, with 14 bases between. The CDR3 sequence is CSAAPDSSYGYTF. As DNA, the CDR3 is TGCAGTGCTGCACCGGACAGCTCCTATGGCTACACCTTC.

CDR3 residues: CSVGGGQQTYGYTF. The CDR3 coding sequence is TGCAGCGTTGGAGGGGGACAGCAAACATATGGCTACACCTTC. This chain uses TRBV29-1 with TRBJ1-2; 7 nucleotides match TRBD1. In germline, CDR1 is SQVTM, CDR2 ANQGSEA. The CDR3 contains 14 residues. Germline trimming cut 4 bases from V and 5 bases from J; bases unmatched to any gene: 10. Combining the CDR3 with reference TRBV29-1 and TRBJ1-2 gives the whole variable domain SAVISQKPSRDICQRGTSLTIQCQVDSQVTMMFWYRQQPGQSLTLIATANQGSEATYESGFVIDKFPISRPNLTFSTLTVSNMSPEDSSIYLCSVGGGQQTYGYTFGSGTRLTVV.